A single T cell receptor beta chain is shown here with its context. This record comes from a study of Ad26.COV2.S vaccination and SARS-CoV-2 variants. Libraries were prepared by immunoSEQ multiplex PCR; TCRdb keeps only in-frame clonotypes and omits some of them. The sample lists about 350,000 clones; about nine tenths were seen once. The CDR3 sequence is 17 residues long. Germline V gene data show CDR1 as LGHNA and CDR2 as YSLEER. V was cut by 4 bases and J by 0 bases, with 16 bases left in between. Treatment indicated: roughly 18 received Ad26.COV2.S at low or high dose, single or two shots; 5 received placebo; per-sample allocation not given. Repertoires come from day 63 after the first vaccine or placebo injection.

The specimen was peripheral blood, collected in a trial of Ad26.COV2.S vaccine versus placebo. This TCR was recovered from a person aged 18-65 years who received the Ad26.COV2.S COVID-19 vaccine or a placebo. The chain has TRBV4-3 and TRBJ1-3, with a weak D call TRBD1 (5 bases). This CDR3 reads CASSRTKAQVSGNTIYF. Here the CDR3 DNA reads TGCGCCAGCAGCCGGACAAAGGCACAGGTCTCTGGAAACACCATATATTTT.